The 9 T cell receptor beta chains reported below all come from one sample, sequenced in a study of T cell repertoires in cytomegalovirus infection. Which antigens these TCRs recognize remains unknown. TCRdb independently ran MiXCR on the reads; one entry per CDR3 protein. Of a few hundred thousand distinct CDR3 sequences in the sample, about 39% are singletons; the top ten hold 48%. Material: cultured PBMCs, obtained from culture after CMV antigen stimulation. The receptors shown here come from a human donor in good health (CMV status not recorded). Some clones in this sample may be carry-over from other donors' samples.

This clonotype was counted once. The chain links TRBV18 to TRBJ2-4; TRBD2 is a possible D gene (6 bases). The germline CDR1 and CDR2 sequences are KGHSH and LQKENI. Trimming took off 5 bases at V and 0 bases at J, with 11 bases between the two ends. CDR3 size: 15 residues. DNA for the CDR3: TGTGCCAGCTCAGGGGACTCCATAGCCAAAAACATTCAGTACTTC. It yields the protein CASSGDSIAKNIQYF.

This clonotype was found a few times. The rearrangement uses TRBV5-4 and TRBJ2-3, with 11 bases that match TRBD2. The junction had 6 bases not matched to a gene; V was cut back by 4 bases and J by 2 bases. CDR3 length equals 16 residues. Germline values: CDR1 SGHNT, CDR2 YYREEE (reference sequence). CDR3 in amino acids: CASSKRLAGNTDTQYF. In DNA form, the CDR3 reads TGTGCCAGCAGCAAGCGACTAGCGGGGAACACAGATACGCAGTATTTT.

V gene TRBV6-1 combines with J gene TRBJ2-2, with TRBD2 matching 7 bases. Germline CDR1 and CDR2: MNHNS and SASEGT. CDR3 size: 15 residues. V trimming: 7 bases; J trimming: 7 bases; junction bases outside the gene matches: 12. The CDR3 reads CASTLAAGLVGELFF. DNA for the CDR3: TGTGCCAGCACCCTAGCGGCAGGGTTGGTCGGGGAGCTGTTTTTT.

The V and J genes are TRBV6-2 or TRBV6-3 and TRBJ2-1; tentative D call: TRBD2 (6 bases). From germline, CDR1 is MNHEY and CDR2 SVGEGT. This CDR3 comprises 14 residues. V lost 2 bases to trimming and J lost 8 bases, with 13 bases between them. The chain's CDR3 is CASSYVGGTDEQFF. For the CDR3, the DNA is TGTGCCAGCAGTTACGTCGGAGGGACCGATGAGCAGTTCTTC.

This clonotype was seen a handful of times. This sequence joins TRBV7-2 and TRBJ2-5; D is perhaps TRBD1 (6 bases). The CDR3 is made up of 15 amino acids. Germline CDR1 is SGHTA and CDR2 is FQGNSA. V lost 2 bases, J lost 5 bases, and 15 bases lay in between. The CDR3 region is CASSLTGSGSETQYF. Written as DNA, the CDR3 is TGTGCCAGCAGCTTAACAGGGTCGGGTTCGGAGACCCAGTACTTC. The full variable domain, rest sourced from reference TRBV7-2 and TRBJ2-5, is GAGVSQSPSNKVTEKGKDVELRCDPISGHTALYWYRQSLGQGLEFLIYFQGNSAPDKSGLPSDRFSAERTGGSVSTLTIQRTQQEDSAVYLCASSLTGSGSETQYFGPGTRLLVL.

This clonotype has only one observation. The J gene is TRBJ2-3, the V gene TRBV12-3 or TRBV12-4; no clear D. V lost 4 bases, J lost 6 bases, and 8 bases lay in between. The CDR3 sequence is 12 residues long. CDR3 DNA sequence: TGTGCCAGCAGTTCACATCCGGATACGCAGTATTTT. Its translation is CASSSHPDTQYF.

The CDR3 nucleotides are TGTGCCAGCAGTGAAAGGGGCGACGAGACCCAGTACTTC. Translating gives CASSERGDETQYF. The V call is TRBV6-1, the J call TRBJ2-5, with a tentative D call TRBD1 (5 bases). V was clipped by 2 bases and J by 5 bases, with 9 bases between them. The germline V gene encodes CDR1 MNHNS and CDR2 SASEGT. This CDR3 has 13 amino acids.

V and J are TRBV5-5 and TRBJ2-7, with a possible D match to TRBD1 (5 bases). Germline V lookup: CDR1 SGHKS, CDR2 YYEKEE (reference sequence). CDR3 length: 14 residues. Trimming took 0 bases from V and 2 from J, leaving 9 bases between them. The CDR3 bases are TGTGCCAGCAGCTTGGACAGGAGAACCTACGAGCAGTACTTC. It codes for CASSLDRRTYEQYF.

The chain uses TRBV6-1 and TRBJ2-1; D may be TRBD2 (6 bases). V was shortened by 5 bases and J by 4 bases, with 9 bases between the two germline ends. The germline gives CDR1 MNHNS, CDR2 SASEGT. CDR3 length: 13 amino acids. CDR3 residues: CASSYAGYNEQFF. The CDR3 bases are TGTGCCAGCAGTTATGCGGGATACAATGAGCAGTTCTTC.